The TCR beta chain under discussion was sequenced for a study of PD-L1 blockade in urothelial cancer. Study in general: The median T cell count in blood samples was 110,000 to 150,000.

With V trimmed by 1 base and J by 3 bases, 6 bases remained unmatched. Germline V gene lookup returns CDR1 SGHRS and CDR2 YFSETQ. The CDR3 has 16 residues. Measured with immunoSEQ multiplex PCR; TCRdb has only the in-frame clones, and not every one. The table includes 71,000 or so clones, roughly 91% detected once. V gene TRBV5-1 combines with J gene TRBJ2-2, with 7 positions matching TRBD2. This sequence originates from a man in his fifties or sixties with urothelial cancer. The input for sequencing was PBMCs, taken around atezolizumab (anti-PD-L1) treatment. The DNA of the CDR3 is TGCGCCAGCAGCTTGCGCGGGAGTATGGACACCGGGGAGCTGTTTTTT. It codes for CASSLRGSMDTGELFF.